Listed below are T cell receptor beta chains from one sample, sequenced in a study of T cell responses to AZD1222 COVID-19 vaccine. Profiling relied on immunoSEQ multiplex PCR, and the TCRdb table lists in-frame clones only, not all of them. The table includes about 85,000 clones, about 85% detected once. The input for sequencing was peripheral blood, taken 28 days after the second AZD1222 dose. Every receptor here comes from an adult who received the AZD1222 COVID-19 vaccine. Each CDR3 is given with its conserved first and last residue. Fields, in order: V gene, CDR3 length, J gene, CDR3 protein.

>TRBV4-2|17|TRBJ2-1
CASSQEPNAGAYNEQFF
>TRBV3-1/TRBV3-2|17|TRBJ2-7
CASSQDETSIHSYEQYF
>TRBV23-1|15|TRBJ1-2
CASSQSNPEKYGYTF
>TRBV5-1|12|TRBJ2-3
CASSPPADTQYF
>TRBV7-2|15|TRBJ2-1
CASSFGQVDYNEQFF
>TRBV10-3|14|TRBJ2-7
CAIRNSGTRYEQYF
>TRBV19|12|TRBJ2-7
CASRGGIHEQYF
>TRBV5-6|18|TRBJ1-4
CASSLLGAGGATNEKLFF
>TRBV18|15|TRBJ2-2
CASSPEGGYTGELFF
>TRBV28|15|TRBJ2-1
CASSFGLAGDGEQFF
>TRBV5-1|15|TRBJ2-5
CASSLGGQGKETQYF
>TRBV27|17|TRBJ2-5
CASGNPGVGGGQETQYF
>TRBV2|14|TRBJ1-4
CASKWTGGAEKLFF
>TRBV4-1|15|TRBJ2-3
CASSHFTGGEDTQYF
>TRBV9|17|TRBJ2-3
CASSANSRAGVTDTQYF
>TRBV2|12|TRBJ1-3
CASSGSGNTIYF
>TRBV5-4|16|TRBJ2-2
CASSSRALANTGELFF
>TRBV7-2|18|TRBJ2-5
CASSPPPGTSLIQETQYF
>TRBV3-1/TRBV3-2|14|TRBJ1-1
CASSLEGGATEAFF
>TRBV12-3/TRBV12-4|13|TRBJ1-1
CASSLLLSTEAFF
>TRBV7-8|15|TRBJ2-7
CASSLGLAGDYEQYF
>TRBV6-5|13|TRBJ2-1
CASRATVFYEQFF
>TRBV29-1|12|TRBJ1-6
CSVGQSGSPLHF
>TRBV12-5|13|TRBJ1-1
CASGPDLNTEAFF
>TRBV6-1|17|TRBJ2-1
CASSVVGGRSSYNEQFF
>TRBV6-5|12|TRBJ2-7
CASSGLTYEQYF
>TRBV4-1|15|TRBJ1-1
CASNPRDSRGTEAFF
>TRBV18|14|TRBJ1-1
CASSLTGPTIEAFF
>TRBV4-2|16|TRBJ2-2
CASSLQLAGGGGELFF
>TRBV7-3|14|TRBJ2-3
CASASGLPTDTQYF
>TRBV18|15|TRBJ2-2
CASSPMGGQTGELFF
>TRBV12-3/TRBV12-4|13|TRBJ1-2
CASRRDSSYGYTF